This is a list of T cell receptor beta chains from one sample in a study of PD-1 blockade in classical Hodgkin lymphoma. Profiling relied on immunoSEQ multiplex PCR, and the TCRdb table lists in-frame clones only, not all of them. Of some 53,000 clones in the sample, around 86% are singletons; the top ten hold roughly 7.1%. This specimen was peripheral blood mononuclear cells (PBMCs), taken before the fourth cycle of nivolumab. These receptor sequences come from a human donor with classical Hodgkin lymphoma. The CDR3 runs from the conserved cysteine through the conserved F or W. Each record gives: D gene, V gene, clone size, J gene, CDR3 DNA, CDR3 protein. A D gene is named only where the DNA matches it firmly. Clone size is stated in some rows and not others, as once, few, many or a class when expanded.

NA	TRBV10-3	once	TRBJ2-5	TGTGCCATCAGTGAGTCACTTGCTGGGACCCAGTACTTC	CAISESLAGTQYF
TRBD2	TRBV11-3	NA	TRBJ2-3	TGTGCCAGCAGCATTGGGACTAGCGGTACAGATACGCAGTATTTT	CASSIGTSGTDTQYF
NA	TRBV4-2	NA	TRBJ2-5	TGTGCCAGCAGCCAAGATCGCAGACAAGAGACCCAGTACTTC	CASSQDRRQETQYF
NA	TRBV28	NA	TRBJ2-5	TGTGCCAGCAGTTTAGTAATGGAGACCCAGTACTTC	CASSLVMETQYF
NA	TRBV6-6	NA	TRBJ2-7	TGTGCCAGCAGTTTCAAGAACGAGCAGTACTTC	CASSFKNEQYF
TRBD1	TRBV5-1	NA	TRBJ1-2	TGCGCCAGCAGCTTGGGGGACAGGGAGTATGGCTACACCTTC	CASSLGDREYGYTF
TRBD1	TRBV19	NA	TRBJ1-1	TGTGCCAGTAGTATGGGGACAGGGAGGAACACTGAAGCTTTCTTT	CASSMGTGRNTEAFF
NA	TRBV11-2	NA	TRBJ2-1	TGTGCCAGCAGCTTAGAAGCGAGCTCCTACAATGAGCAGTTCTTC	CASSLEASSYNEQFF
TRBD1	TRBV11-3	NA	TRBJ2-5	TGTGCCAGCAGCTTAGGGTTGCCCGGGGACAGGGATGGAGAGACCCAGTACTTC	CASSLGLPGDRDGETQYF
NA	TRBV7-2	NA	TRBJ1-1	TGTGCCAGCAGCTTAGATCCGGTGAACACTGAAGCTTTCTTT	CASSLDPVNTEAFF
TRBD2	TRBV2	NA	TRBJ2-7	TGTGCCAGCGGGGGCAGCGGGAGGGTTCACGAGCAGTACTTC	CASGGSGRVHEQYF
TRBD1	TRBV27	NA	TRBJ1-2	TGTGCCAGCAGGAGACAGGGGGGGTATGGCTACACCTTC	CASRRQGGYGYTF
TRBD1	TRBV19	NA	TRBJ1-4	TGTGCCACCAGGGACAGGCCTAATGAAAAACTGTTTTTT	CATRDRPNEKLFF
NA	TRBV2	NA	TRBJ1-1	TGTGCCAGCAGTGAATATCTTTCTGGGATAAACACTGAAGCTTTCTTT	CASSEYLSGINTEAFF
NA	TRBV7-7	NA	TRBJ2-7	TGTGCCAGCAGCTTGACCCCAACCTACGAGCAGTACTTC	CASSLTPTYEQYF
TRBD2	TRBV7-2	NA	TRBJ2-3	TGTGCCAGCAGCCCCCCGAGACTAGCGGGGGTTCATACGCAGTATTTT	CASSPPRLAGVHTQYF
TRBD2	TRBV6-5	NA	TRBJ2-7	TGTGCCAGCAAGGGAGGGAGTTACGAGCAGTACTTC	CASKGGSYEQYF
TRBD2	TRBV5-6	NA	TRBJ2-1	TGTGCCAGCAGCTTATTACTAGCGGGAGGGTACAATGAGCAGTTCTTC	CASSLLLAGGYNEQFF
NA	TRBV5-5	NA	TRBJ1-1	TGTGCCAGCAGCTTGGGCGGTGACACTGAAGCTTTCTTT	CASSLGGDTEAFF
TRBD1	TRBV28	NA	TRBJ2-7	TGTGCCAGCAGTTTGTGGACAGGGCGGTACGAGCAGTACTTC	CASSLWTGRYEQYF
TRBD1	TRBV7-9	once	TRBJ2-7	TGTGCCAGCAGTCCCGGGACAGGGAAGGGCGAGCAGTACTTC	CASSPGTGKGEQYF
NA	TRBV6-6	NA	TRBJ1-1	TGTGCCAGCAGTTACGCGGGGGTGGAAGCTTTCTTT	CASSYAGVEAFF
NA	TRBV5-8	NA	TRBJ2-7	TGTGCCAGCACCCTTGGTCACAGCTCCTACGAGCAGTACTTC	CASTLGHSSYEQYF
NA	TRBV27	once	TRBJ2-7	TGTGCCAGCAGTTTCCGGGCCCCCTACGAGCAGTACTTC	CASSFRAPYEQYF
NA	TRBV19	NA	TRBJ1-1	TGTGCCAGTAGTATTGACGGGAACTTGAACACTGAAGCTTTCTTT	CASSIDGNLNTEAFF
TRBD1	TRBV6-6	NA	TRBJ1-2	TGTGCCAGCAGGGACAGGGGGCGCGAAGCAAAAGAAGGCTACACCTTC	CASRDRGREAKEGYTF
TRBD2	TRBV29-1	NA	TRBJ2-7	TGCAGCGTTGAAGTCTTTAGCGGGAGGGCCGGTTACGAGCAGTACTTC	CSVEVFSGRAGYEQYF
NA	TRBV7-2	NA	TRBJ1-3	TGTGCCAGCAGCTTAGACGGGGGTTCGGGAAACACCATATATTTT	CASSLDGGSGNTIYF
TRBD2	TRBV18	once	TRBJ2-1	TGTGCCAGCTCACCCCTAGCGGGGGGATACAATGAGCAGTTCTTC	CASSPLAGGYNEQFF
NA	TRBV7-6	many	TRBJ1-1	TGTGCCAGCAGCTTAGAACGAGTTTCCGCTGCTGACACTGAAGCTTTCTTT	CASSLERVSAADTEAFF
NA	TRBV4-1	NA	TRBJ2-7	TGCGCCAGCAGCCAAGATTGGACCCGCGGCCCCTACGAGCAGTACTTC	CASSQDWTRGPYEQYF
NA	TRBV27	NA	TRBJ1-2	TGTGCCAGCAGTTTTTGGGGGAACTATGGCTACACCTTC	CASSFWGNYGYTF
TRBD1	TRBV28	NA	TRBJ1-2	TGTGCCAGCAGACGGACAGGGTATGGCTACACCTTC	CASRRTGYGYTF
TRBD1	TRBV27	NA	TRBJ2-2	TGTGCCAGCGGGCCGGGACAGGGGTACACCGGGGAGCTGTTTTTT	CASGPGQGYTGELFF
NA	TRBV4-3	NA	TRBJ2-1	TGCGCCAGCAGCCAAGAAGGCGCTACTTACAATGAGCAGTTCTTC	CASSQEGATYNEQFF
NA	TRBV21-1	once	TRBJ2-7	TGTGCCAGCAGCAAAGTGGTCCGGGACCTTGAGGAGCAGTACTTC	CASSKVVRDLEEQYF
NA	TRBV19	NA	TRBJ1-2	TGTGCCAGTAGTATTTCGGTCGGTGACTATGGCTACACCTTC	CASSISVGDYGYTF
TRBD1	TRBV7-9	NA	TRBJ2-2	TGTGCCAGCAGCACTACAGGGGGCTGGAACACCGGGGAGCTGTTTTTT	CASSTTGGWNTGELFF
TRBD1	TRBV27	few	TRBJ2-7	TGTGCCAGCAGTCCATTGACAGGGGCCAGCGGCGAGCAGTACTTC	CASSPLTGASGEQYF
NA	TRBV6-1	NA	TRBJ1-5	TGTGCCAGCAGGCGCGACATGGGGGATCAGCCCCAGCATTTT	CASRRDMGDQPQHF
NA	TRBV28	NA	TRBJ2-7	TGTGCCAGCAGTCTTCGACCGGGAGAGCTACGAGGGCAGTACTTC	CASSLRPGELRGQYF
TRBD1	TRBV2	NA	TRBJ1-4	TGTGCCAGCACCCCTGACAGGGGAGGTGAAAAACTGTTTTTT	CASTPDRGGEKLFF
TRBD1	TRBV6-5	NA	TRBJ2-7	TGTGCCAGCAGAGGGACAGGGGTCAACGAGCAGTACTTC	CASRGTGVNEQYF
TRBD2	TRBV7-3	NA	TRBJ2-5	TGTGCCAGCAGCTTAAGGGGACTAGCGGGAGAAGAGACCCAGTACTTC	CASSLRGLAGEETQYF
NA	TRBV28	NA	TRBJ2-5	TGTGCCAGCAGGCAGGACATGGAGACCCAGTACTTC	CASRQDMETQYF
TRBD2	TRBV4-2	NA	TRBJ2-7	TGTGCCAGCAGCCAACCTGGGGGGGGCTACGAGCAGTACTTC	CASSQPGGGYEQYF
NA	TRBV7-9	NA	TRBJ2-2	TGTGCCAGCAGCTTTAGGACTCCGAACACCGGGGAGCTGTTTTTT	CASSFRTPNTGELFF
TRBD2	TRBV19	NA	TRBJ2-1	TGTGCCAGTAGTGGACTAGCGGGGGGATACAATGAGCAGTTCTTC	CASSGLAGGYNEQFF
NA	TRBV6-1	NA	TRBJ2-1	TGTGCCAGCAGTGTCCCCAGGGGTGCCTACAATGAGCAGTTCTTC	CASSVPRGAYNEQFF
NA	TRBV5-1	NA	TRBJ1-3	TGCGCCAGCAGCTTGGATCCCAGGACTGGAAACACCATATATTTT	CASSLDPRTGNTIYF
NA	TRBV5-1	NA	TRBJ2-7	TGCGCCAGCAGCTTGGTAGGCTTCTCCTACGAGCAGTACTTC	CASSLVGFSYEQYF